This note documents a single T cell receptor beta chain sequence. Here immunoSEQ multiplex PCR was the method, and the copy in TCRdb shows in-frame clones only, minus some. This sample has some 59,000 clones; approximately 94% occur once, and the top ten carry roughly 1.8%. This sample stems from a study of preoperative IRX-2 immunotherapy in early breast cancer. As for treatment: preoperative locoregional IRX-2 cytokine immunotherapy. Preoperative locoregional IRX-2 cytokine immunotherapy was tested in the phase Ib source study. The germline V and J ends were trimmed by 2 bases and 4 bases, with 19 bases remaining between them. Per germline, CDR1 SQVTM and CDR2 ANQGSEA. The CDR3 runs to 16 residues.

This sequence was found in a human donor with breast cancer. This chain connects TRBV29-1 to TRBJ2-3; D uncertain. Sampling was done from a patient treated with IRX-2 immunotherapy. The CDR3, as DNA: TGCAGCGTTGAATTGTCGGTGGCTAGACATGCAGATACGCAGTATTTT. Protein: CSVELSVARHADTQYF.